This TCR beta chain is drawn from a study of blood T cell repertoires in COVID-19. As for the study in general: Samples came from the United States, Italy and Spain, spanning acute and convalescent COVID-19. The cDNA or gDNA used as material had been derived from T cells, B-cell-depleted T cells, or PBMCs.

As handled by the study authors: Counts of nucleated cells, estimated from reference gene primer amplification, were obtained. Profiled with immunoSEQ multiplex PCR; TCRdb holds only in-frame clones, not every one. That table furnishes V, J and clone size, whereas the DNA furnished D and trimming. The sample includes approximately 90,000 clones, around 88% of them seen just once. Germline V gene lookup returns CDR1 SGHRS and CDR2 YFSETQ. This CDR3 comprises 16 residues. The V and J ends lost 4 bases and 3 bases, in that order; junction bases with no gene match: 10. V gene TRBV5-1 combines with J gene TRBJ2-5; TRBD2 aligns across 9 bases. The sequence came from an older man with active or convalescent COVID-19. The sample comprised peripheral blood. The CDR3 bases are TGCGCCAGCAGCCTACTGGGACTAGCCCGAGAAGAGACCCAGTACTTC. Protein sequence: CASSLLGLAREETQYF.